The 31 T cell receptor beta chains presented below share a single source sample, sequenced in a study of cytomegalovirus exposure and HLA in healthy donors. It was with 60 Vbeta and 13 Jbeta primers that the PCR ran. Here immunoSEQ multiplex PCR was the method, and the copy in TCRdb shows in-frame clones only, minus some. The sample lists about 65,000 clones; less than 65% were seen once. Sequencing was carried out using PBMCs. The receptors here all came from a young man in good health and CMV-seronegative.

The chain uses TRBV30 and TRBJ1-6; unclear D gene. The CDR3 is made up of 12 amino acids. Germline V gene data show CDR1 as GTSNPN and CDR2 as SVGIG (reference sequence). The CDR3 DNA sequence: TGTGCTGGTGGGCTCTATAATTCACCCCTCCACTTT. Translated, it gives CAGGLYNSPLHF.

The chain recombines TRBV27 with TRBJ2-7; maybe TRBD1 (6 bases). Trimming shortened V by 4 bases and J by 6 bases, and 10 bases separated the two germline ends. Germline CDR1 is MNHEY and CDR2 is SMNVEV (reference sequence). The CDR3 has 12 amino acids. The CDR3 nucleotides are TGTGCCAGCAGTTCACAGGGTAGCGAGCAGTACTTC. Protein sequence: CASSSQGSEQYF.

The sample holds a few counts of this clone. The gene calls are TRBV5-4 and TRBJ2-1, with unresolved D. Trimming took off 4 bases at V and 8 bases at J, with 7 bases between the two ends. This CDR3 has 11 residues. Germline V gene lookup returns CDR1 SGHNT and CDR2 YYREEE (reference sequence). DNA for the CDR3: TGTGCCAGCAGCCTCTTAGATGAGCAGTTCTTC. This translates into CASSLLDEQFF.

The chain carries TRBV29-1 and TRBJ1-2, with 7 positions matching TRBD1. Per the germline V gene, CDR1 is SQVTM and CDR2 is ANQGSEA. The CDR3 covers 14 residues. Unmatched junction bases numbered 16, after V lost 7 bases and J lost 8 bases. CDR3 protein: CSAKPHAGGTGYTF. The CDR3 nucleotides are TGCAGCGCCAAACCCCATGCAGGGGGTACCGGCTACACCTTC. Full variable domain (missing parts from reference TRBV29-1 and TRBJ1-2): SAVISQKPSRDICQRGTSLTIQCQVDSQVTMMFWYRQQPGQSLTLIATANQGSEATYESGFVIDKFPISRPNLTFSTLTVSNMSPEDSSIYLCSAKPHAGGTGYTFGSGTRLTVV.

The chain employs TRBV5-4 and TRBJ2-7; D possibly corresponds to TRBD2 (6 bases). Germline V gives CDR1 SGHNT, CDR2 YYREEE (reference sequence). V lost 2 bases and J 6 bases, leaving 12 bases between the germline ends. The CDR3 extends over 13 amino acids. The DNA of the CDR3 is TGTGCCAGCAGCTTCGGACCCGGGGGCGAGCAGTACTTC. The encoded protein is CASSFGPGGEQYF.

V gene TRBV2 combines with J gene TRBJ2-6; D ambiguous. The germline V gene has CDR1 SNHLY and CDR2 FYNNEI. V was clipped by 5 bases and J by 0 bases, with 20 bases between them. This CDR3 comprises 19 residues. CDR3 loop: CASSSRMTNTDSGANVLTF. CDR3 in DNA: TGTGCCAGCAGTAGTCGAATGACAAACACTGACTCTGGGGCCAACGTCCTGACTTTC.

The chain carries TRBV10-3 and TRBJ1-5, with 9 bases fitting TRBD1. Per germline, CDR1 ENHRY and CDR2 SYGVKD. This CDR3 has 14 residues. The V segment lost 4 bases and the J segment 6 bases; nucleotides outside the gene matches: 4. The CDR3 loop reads CAISGGQGSQPQHF. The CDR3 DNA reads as TGTGCCATCAGTGGGGGACAGGGTAGTCAGCCCCAGCATTTT.

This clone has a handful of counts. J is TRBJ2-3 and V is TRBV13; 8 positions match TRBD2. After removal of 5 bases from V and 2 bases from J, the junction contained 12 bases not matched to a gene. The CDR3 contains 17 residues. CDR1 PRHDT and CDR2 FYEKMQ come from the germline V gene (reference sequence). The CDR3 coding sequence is TGTGCCAGCAGCCCCGACCCGGGGGGGGGACACACAGATACGCAGTATTTT. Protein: CASSPDPGGGHTDTQYF.

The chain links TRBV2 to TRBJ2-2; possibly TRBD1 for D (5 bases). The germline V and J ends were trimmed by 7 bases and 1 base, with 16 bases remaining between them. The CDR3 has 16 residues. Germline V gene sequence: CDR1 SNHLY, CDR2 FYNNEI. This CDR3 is CASTGFVTRNTGELFF. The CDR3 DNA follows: TGTGCCAGCACAGGGTTCGTCACCAGGAACACCGGGGAGCTGTTTTTT. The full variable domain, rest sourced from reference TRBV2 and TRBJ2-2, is EPEVTQTPSHQVTQMGQEVILRCVPISNHLYFYWYRQILGQKVEFLVSFYNNEISEKSEIFDDQFSVERPDGSNFTLKIRSTKLEDSAMYFCASTGFVTRNTGELFFGEGSRLTVL.

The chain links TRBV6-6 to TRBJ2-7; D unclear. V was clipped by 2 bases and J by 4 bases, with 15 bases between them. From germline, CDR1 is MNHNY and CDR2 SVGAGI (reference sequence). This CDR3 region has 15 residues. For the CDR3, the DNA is TGTGCCAGCAGTTACCCCGAGGTCTTACAATACGAGCAGTACTTC. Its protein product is CASSYPEVLQYEQYF.

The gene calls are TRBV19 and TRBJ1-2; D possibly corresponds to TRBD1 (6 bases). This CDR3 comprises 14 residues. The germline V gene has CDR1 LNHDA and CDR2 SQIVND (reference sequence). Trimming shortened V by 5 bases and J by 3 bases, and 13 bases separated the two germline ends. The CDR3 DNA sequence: TGTGCCAGTAGTCTCCGGGACACTGACTATGGCTACACCTTC. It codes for CASSLRDTDYGYTF.

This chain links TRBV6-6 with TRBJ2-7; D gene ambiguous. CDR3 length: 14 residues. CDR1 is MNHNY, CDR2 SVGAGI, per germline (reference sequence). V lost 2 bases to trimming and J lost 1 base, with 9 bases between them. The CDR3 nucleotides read TGTGCCAGCAGTTACGTCTCGGTTTCCTACGAGCAGTACTTC. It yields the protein CASSYVSVSYEQYF.

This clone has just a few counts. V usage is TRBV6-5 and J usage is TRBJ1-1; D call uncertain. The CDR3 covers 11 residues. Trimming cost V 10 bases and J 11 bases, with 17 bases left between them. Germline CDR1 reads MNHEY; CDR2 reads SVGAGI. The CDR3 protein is CATLYGRNAFF. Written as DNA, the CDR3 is TGTGCCACTTTATACGGGAGGAATGCTTTCTTT.

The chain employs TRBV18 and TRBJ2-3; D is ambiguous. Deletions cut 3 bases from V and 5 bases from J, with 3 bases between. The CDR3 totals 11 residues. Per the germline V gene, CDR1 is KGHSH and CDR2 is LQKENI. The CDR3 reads CASSPIDTQYF. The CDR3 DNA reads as TGTGCCAGCTCACCTATAGATACGCAGTATTTT. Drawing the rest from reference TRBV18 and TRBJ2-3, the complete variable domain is NAGVMQNPRHLVRRRGQEARLRCSPMKGHSHVYWYRQLPEEGLKFMVYLQKENIIDESGMPKERFSAEFPKEGPSILRIQQVVRGDSAAYFCASSPIDTQYFGPGTRLTVL.

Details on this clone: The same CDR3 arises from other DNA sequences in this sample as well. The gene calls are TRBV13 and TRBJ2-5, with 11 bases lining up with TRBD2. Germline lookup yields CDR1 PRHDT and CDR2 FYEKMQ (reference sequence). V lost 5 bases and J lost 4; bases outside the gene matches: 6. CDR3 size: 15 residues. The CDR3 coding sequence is TGTGCCAGCAGCGCCGGACTAGCGGGCGGAGAGACCCAGTACTTC. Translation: CASSAGLAGGETQYF.

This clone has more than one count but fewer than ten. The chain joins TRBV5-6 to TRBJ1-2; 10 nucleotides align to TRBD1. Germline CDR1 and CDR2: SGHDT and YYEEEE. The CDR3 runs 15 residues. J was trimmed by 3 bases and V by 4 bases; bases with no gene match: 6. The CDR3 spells CASSGDRGRDYGYTF. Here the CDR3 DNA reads TGTGCCAGCAGCGGCGACAGGGGGCGCGACTATGGCTACACCTTC.

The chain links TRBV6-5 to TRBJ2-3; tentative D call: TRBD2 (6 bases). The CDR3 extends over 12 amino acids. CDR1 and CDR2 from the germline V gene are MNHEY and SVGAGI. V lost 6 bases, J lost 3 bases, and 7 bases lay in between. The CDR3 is CASSGGTDTQYF. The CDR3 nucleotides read TGTGCCAGCAGCGGGGGTACAGATACGCAGTATTTT.

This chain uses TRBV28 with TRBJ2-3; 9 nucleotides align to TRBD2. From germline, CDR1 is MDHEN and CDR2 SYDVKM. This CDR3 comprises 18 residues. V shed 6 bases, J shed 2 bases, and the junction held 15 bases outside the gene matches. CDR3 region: CASSWPGGGAKFTDTQYF. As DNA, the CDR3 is TGTGCCAGCAGCTGGCCCGGCGGGGGGGCCAAATTCACAGATACGCAGTATTTT.

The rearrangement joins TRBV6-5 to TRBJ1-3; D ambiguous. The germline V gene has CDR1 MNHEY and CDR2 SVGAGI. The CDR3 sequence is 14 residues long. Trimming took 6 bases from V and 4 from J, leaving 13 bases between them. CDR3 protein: CASSLRTSGNTIYF. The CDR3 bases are TGTGCCAGCAGCTTACGCACTTCGGGAAACACCATATATTTT.

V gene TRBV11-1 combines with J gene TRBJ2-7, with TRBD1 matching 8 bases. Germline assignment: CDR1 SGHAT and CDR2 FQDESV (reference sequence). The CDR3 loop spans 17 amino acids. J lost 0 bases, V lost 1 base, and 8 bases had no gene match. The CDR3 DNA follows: TGTGCCAGCAGCTTAGGAACAGGGGGTCGGTTCTCCTACGAGCAGTACTTC. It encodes CASSLGTGGRFSYEQYF.

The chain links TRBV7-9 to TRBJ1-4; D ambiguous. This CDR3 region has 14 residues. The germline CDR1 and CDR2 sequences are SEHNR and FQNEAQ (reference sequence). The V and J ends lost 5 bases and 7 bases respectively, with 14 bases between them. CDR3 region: CASSLTEEREKLFF. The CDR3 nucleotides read TGTGCCAGCAGCCTTACCGAGGAACGTGAAAAACTGTTTTTT.

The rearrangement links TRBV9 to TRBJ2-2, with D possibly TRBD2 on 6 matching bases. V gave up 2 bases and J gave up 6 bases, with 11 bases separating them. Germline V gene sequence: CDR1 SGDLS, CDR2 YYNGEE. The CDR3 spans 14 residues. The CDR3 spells CASSVGTSSGELFF. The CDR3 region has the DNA TGTGCCAGCAGCGTGGGTACTAGCTCCGGGGAGCTGTTTTTT.

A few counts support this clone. CDR3 protein: CASRRLAGGWETQYF. The CDR3 DNA reads TGTGCCAGCCGTAGACTAGCGGGGGGTTGGGAGACCCAGTACTTC. The chain carries TRBV6-1 and TRBJ2-5, with 13 bases fitting TRBD2. V lost 8 bases, J lost 5 bases, and 8 bases stayed unmatched. The germline CDR1 and CDR2 sequences are MNHNS and SASEGT. CDR3 length: 15 amino acids.

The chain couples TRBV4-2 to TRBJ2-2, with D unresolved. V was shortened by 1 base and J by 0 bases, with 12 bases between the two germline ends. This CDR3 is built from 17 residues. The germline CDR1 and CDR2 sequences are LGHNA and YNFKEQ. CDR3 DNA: TGTGCCAGCAGCCAAGCTGGGTCAGGATCGAACACCGGGGAGCTGTTTTTT. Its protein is CASSQAGSGSNTGELFF.

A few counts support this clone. In DNA, the CDR3 is TGTGCCAGCAGTGAGTTCGGGACTGGGGCCAACGTCCTGACTTTC. It is translated as CASSEFGTGANVLTF. This chain joins TRBV2 and TRBJ2-6, with D perhaps TRBD2 (5 bases). The CDR3 runs to 15 residues. Per germline, CDR1 SNHLY and CDR2 FYNNEI. V was shortened by 3 bases and J by 2 bases, with 8 bases between the two germline ends.

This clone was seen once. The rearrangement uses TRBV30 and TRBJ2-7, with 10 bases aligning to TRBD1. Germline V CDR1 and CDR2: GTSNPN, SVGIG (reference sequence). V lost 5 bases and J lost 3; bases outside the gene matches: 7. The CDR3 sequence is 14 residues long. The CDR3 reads CAWGWTGGNYEQYF. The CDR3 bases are TGTGCCTGGGGATGGACAGGGGGGAACTACGAGCAGTACTTC.

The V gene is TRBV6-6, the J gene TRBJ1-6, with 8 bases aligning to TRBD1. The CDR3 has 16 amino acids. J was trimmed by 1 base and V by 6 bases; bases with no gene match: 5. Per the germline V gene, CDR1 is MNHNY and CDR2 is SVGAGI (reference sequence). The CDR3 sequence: CASRYTGGSYNSPLHF. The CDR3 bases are TGTGCCAGCAGATACACAGGGGGTTCCTATAATTCACCCCTCCACTTT.

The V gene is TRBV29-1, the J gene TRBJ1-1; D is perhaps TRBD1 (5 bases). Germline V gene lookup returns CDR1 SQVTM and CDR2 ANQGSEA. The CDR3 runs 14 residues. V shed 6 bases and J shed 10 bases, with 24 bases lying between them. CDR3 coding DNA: TGCAGCGTCTCGAGGGGAGGCAACCCCAACGGAGCTTTCTTT. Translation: CSVSRGGNPNGAFF.

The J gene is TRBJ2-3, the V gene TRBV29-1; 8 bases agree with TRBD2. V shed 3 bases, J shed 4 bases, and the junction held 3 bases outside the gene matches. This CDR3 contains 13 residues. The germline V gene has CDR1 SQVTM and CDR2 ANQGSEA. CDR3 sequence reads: CSVDRGGPDTQYF. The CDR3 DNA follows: TGCAGCGTTGATCGGGGGGGGCCAGATACGCAGTATTTT.

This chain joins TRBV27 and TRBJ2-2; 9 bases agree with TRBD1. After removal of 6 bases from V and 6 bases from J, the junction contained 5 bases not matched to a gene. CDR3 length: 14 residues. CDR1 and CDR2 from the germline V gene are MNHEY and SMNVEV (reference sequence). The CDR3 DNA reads TGTGCCAGCAGCCACAGGGGGCTTGCCGGGGAGCTGTTTTTT. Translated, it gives CASSHRGLAGELFF.

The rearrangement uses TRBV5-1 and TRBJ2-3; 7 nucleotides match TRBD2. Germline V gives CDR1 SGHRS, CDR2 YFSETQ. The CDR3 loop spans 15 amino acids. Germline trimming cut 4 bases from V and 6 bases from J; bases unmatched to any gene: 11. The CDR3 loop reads CASSPGLDIYDTQYF. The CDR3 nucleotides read TGCGCCAGCAGCCCCGGACTAGATATTTATGATACGCAGTATTTT.